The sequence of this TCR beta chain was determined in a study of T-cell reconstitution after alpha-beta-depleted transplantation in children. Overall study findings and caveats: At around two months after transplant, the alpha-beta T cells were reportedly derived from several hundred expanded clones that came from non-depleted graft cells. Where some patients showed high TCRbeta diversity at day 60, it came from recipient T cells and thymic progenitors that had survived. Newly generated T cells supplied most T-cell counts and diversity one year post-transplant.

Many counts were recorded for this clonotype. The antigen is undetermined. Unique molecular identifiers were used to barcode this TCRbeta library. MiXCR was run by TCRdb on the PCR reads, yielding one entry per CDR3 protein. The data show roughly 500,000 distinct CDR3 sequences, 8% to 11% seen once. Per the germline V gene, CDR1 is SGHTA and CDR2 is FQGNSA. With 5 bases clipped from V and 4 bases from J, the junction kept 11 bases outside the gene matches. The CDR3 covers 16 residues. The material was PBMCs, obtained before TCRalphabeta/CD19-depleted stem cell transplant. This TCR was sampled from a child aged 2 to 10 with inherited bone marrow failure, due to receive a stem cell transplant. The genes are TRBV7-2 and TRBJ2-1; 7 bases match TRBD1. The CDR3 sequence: CASSLPTGPGYNEQFF. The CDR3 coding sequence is TGTGCCAGCAGCCTCCCGACAGGGCCGGGGTACAATGAGCAGTTCTTC.